This T cell receptor beta chain appears in the sequencing data of a study of control samples from healthy donors and cancer patients. CDR1 MNHEY and CDR2 SVGAGI come from the germline V gene. The CDR3 is 15 residues long. V lost 10 bases, J lost 4 bases, and 19 bases lay in between. TCRdb keeps only in-frame clones here, not all; method: immunoSEQ multiplex PCR. The sample lists approximately 150,000 clones, 85% to 90% occurring once. Sequencing was done on a sample of blood. The origin of this receptor is a young man in good health. The chain employs TRBV6-5 and TRBJ1-4, with D possibly TRBD1 on 5 matching bases. DNA of the CDR3: TGTGCCATTCTCTCGTGGGGGAGGGGTAATGAAAAACTGTTTTTT. Protein product: CAILSWGRGNEKLFF.